These 30 T cell receptor beta chains were all obtained from the same sample, sequenced in a study of human T cells and chemical hapten exposure. TCRdb used MiXCR to reprocess the RACE reads, holding one entry per CDR3 protein. The repertoire holds some 90,000 distinct CDR3 sequences, with about 9% as singletons. The time point here: pre-sensitization, week 0. Regarding treatment: therapeutic diphenylcyclopropenone sensitization with weekly scalp DPC. The sample in question was whole blood, obtained in connection with sensitization to the hapten diphenylcyclopropenone (DPC). These receptors were obtained from a man aged 35 to 55 with alopecia areata. Some clones in this sample may be carry-over from other donors' samples.

The J gene is TRBJ2-7, the V gene TRBV7-9, with TRBD2 matching 10 bases. CDR1 SEHNR and CDR2 FQNEAQ come from the germline V gene (reference sequence). There are 15 residues in the CDR3. V was clipped by 5 bases and J by 6 bases; unmatched bases: 10. The CDR3 protein is CASSQLASGSREQYV. CDR3 sequence (DNA): TGTGCCAGCAGCCAGTTAGCTAGCGGGAGCCGCGAGCAGTACGTC.

Note on this clonotype: A much larger clonotype is one base distant, so this may be a read error. The rearrangement links TRBV24-1 to TRBJ1-1; no firm D call. The CDR3 is 12 amino acids. Germline CDR1 KGHDR, CDR2 SFDVKD. In DNA, the CDR3 is TGTGCCACCAGTGAGGGCAGCCATCATAAGCTCTTT. It specifies CATSEGSHHKLF.

V and J are TRBV7-2 and TRBJ1-5, with D possibly being TRBD1 (6 bases). Trimming took 5 bases from V and 6 from J, leaving 8 bases between them. There are 12 residues in the CDR3. Germline CDR1 reads SGHTA; CDR2 reads FQGNSA. The CDR3 loop is CASSAQGQPQHF. CDR3 DNA sequence: TGTGCCAGCAGCGCACAGGGTCAGCCCCAGCATTTT.

This clonotype was seen more than once but under ten times. V is TRBV3-1 and J is TRBJ2-3; 14 nucleotides line up with TRBD2. The CDR3 extends over 16 amino acids. The germline CDR1 and CDR2 sequences are LGHDT and YNNKEL (reference sequence). Trimming took 1 base from V and 4 from J; bases not matched to a gene: 1. The CDR3, as DNA: TGTGCCAGCAGCCAAGTGGGACTAGCGGGAGCAGATACGCAGTATTTT. Translation: CASSQVGLAGADTQYF.

This clonotype was observed at least ten times. The rearrangement joins TRBV20-1 to TRBJ1-5; D remains unclear. This CDR3 region has 14 residues. Trimming took 1 base from V and 1 from J, leaving 8 bases between them. Germline V lookup: CDR1 DFQATT, CDR2 SNEGSKA (reference sequence). CDR3: CSARGGGSNQPQHF. In nucleotides, the CDR3 is TGCAGTGCTAGAGGCGGCGGAAGCAATCAGCCCCAGCATTTT.

This clonotype was recorded at least ten times. The V and J genes are TRBV5-6 and TRBJ1-2; 9 bases agree with TRBD1. In germline, CDR1 is SGHDT, CDR2 YYEEEE. J was trimmed by 6 bases and V by 2 bases; bases with no gene match: 5. The CDR3 contains 14 residues. The DNA for the CDR3 is TGTGCCAGCAGCTTAGCTACAGGGGGCGATGGCTACACCTTC. Encoded protein: CASSLATGGDGYTF.

This clonotype was seen ten or more times. V gene TRBV27 combines with J gene TRBJ2-7, with a tentative D call TRBD1 (5 bases). The length of the CDR3 is 14 residues. V shed 4 bases and J shed 2 bases, with 12 bases lying between them. Germline V gene data show CDR1 as MNHEY and CDR2 as SMNVEV (reference sequence). This chain's CDR3 is CASSSLGAPYEQYV. In DNA form, the CDR3 reads TGTGCCAGCAGTTCCCTAGGGGCTCCCTACGAGCAGTACGTC.

This clonotype was seen repeatedly, ten times or more. The chain carries TRBV7-9 and TRBJ1-2; D ambiguous. Trimming took off 1 base at V and 5 bases at J, with 8 bases between the two ends. Germline V gene sequence: CDR1 SEHNR, CDR2 FQNEAQ (reference sequence). CDR3 length equals 13 residues. The CDR3 coding sequence is TGTGCCAGCAGCTTAGAACGGATTTATGGCTACACCTTC. It specifies CASSLERIYGYTF.

This clonotype came up many times. The chain links TRBV12-3 or TRBV12-4 to TRBJ1-1; unclear D gene. CDR3 length: 15 amino acids. Trimming left V 5 bases short and J 1 base short, with 14 bases between. The CDR3 bases are TGTGCCAGCAGTCCCACCCTTAGAGGGAACACTGAAGCTTTCTTT. This translates into CASSPTLRGNTEAFF.

This clonotype turned up a few times. The chain carries TRBV5-1 and TRBJ2-5; D not certain. The V gene's germline CDR1 is SGHRS and CDR2 YFSETQ. V lost 4 bases and J lost 1, with 5 bases in between. The CDR3 extends over 12 amino acids. CDR3 region: CASSTFQETQYF. The CDR3 coding sequence is TGCGCCAGCAGCACGTTCCAAGAGACCCAGTACTTC.

This clonotype has more than one count but fewer than ten. This chain uses TRBV24-1 with TRBJ2-5; D may be TRBD1 (5 bases). Trimming cost V 3 bases and J 5 bases, with 15 bases left between them. The CDR3 covers 15 residues. Germline V CDR1 and CDR2: KGHDR, SFDVKD. CDR3 region: CATSDGALLGETQYF. DNA of the CDR3: TGTGCCACCAGTGATGGGGCTCTCTTGGGGGAGACCCAGTACTTC.

In its sample, this clonotype was seen many times. The chain joins TRBV7-2 to TRBJ2-1; perhaps TRBD2 as D (5 bases). Deletions cut 1 base from V and 4 bases from J, with 11 bases between. The CDR3 totals 15 residues. CDR1 and CDR2 from the germline V gene are SGHTA and FQGNSA. The CDR3 nucleotides read TGTGCCAGCAGCTTAGAGGCTAGCAGTTACAATGAGCAGTTCTTC. It codes for CASSLEASSYNEQFF.

V and J are TRBV9 and TRBJ2-1, with D unclear. Germline V lookup: CDR1 SGDLS, CDR2 YYNGEE. Between the trimmed V and J ends, which lost 0 bases and 4 bases, there was a span of 11 bases. The CDR3 consists of 15 residues. In nucleotides, the CDR3 is TGTGCCAGCAGCGTAGCGGGCCGAAAATACAATGAGCAGTTCTTC. Translation gives CASSVAGRKYNEQFF.

This clonotype has more than one count but fewer than ten. V and J are TRBV6-2 or TRBV6-3 and TRBJ2-5; D is ambiguous. Trimming shortened V by 0 bases and J by 1 base, and 3 bases separated the two germline ends. Per germline, CDR1 MNHEY and CDR2 SVGEGT. CDR3 length equals 13 residues. The chain's CDR3 is CASSYSSQETQYF. The DNA for the CDR3 is TGTGCCAGCAGTTACTCCTCCCAAGAGACCCAGTACTTC.

This clonotype came up many times. V usage is TRBV6-2 or TRBV6-3 and J usage is TRBJ2-1; D unclear. The CDR3 covers 13 residues. CDR1 and CDR2 (germline): MNHEY, SVGEGT. V gave up 6 bases and J gave up 4 bases, with 10 bases separating them. The CDR3 protein is CASSYIGYNEQFF. The CDR3, as DNA: TGTGCCAGCAGCTATATTGGGTACAATGAGCAGTTCTTC.

This clonotype was seen a handful of times. The chain is built from TRBV30 and TRBJ2-3; TRBD2 is a possible D gene (5 bases). V lost 3 bases and J 1 base, leaving 11 bases between the germline ends. CDR1 is GTSNPN and CDR2 is SVGIG in the germline V gene (reference sequence). The CDR3 contains 14 residues. The CDR3 coding sequence is TGTGCCTGGAGCGACGGGGTTCGCACAGATACGCAGTATTTT. The encoded protein is CAWSDGVRTDTQYF.

This clonotype was recorded at least ten times. This chain links TRBV5-6 with TRBJ1-6; D unresolved. V was trimmed by 6 bases and J by 7 bases, leaving 17 bases between them. The CDR3 covers 15 residues. CDR1 and CDR2 (germline): SGHDT, YYEEEE. The CDR3, as DNA: TGTGCCAGCACCCAACGGAAGGGAACGAATTCACCCCTCCACTTT. This sequence encodes CASTQRKGTNSPLHF.

The chain employs TRBV20-1 and TRBJ2-3; no reliable D call. Germline V gene lookup returns CDR1 DFQATT and CDR2 SNEGSKA (reference sequence). V lost 4 bases, J lost 6 bases, and 8 bases lay in between. The CDR3 is 11 amino acids. The CDR3 sequence is CSAIFSDTQYF. Here the CDR3 DNA reads TGCAGTGCTATTTTTAGTGATACGCAGTATTTT.

CDR3 region: CASSLGRQGYTF. DNA for the CDR3: TGTGCCAGCAGCTTGGGCCGACAGGGCTACACCTTC. The rearrangement uses TRBV5-4 and TRBJ1-2, with D perhaps matching TRBD1 (5 bases). CDR1 and CDR2 from the germline V gene are SGHNT and YYREEE (reference sequence). Between the trimmed V and J ends, which lost 0 bases and 8 bases, there was a span of 8 bases. CDR3 length: 12 residues.

This clonotype was picked up a small number of times. This chain connects TRBV29-1 to TRBJ2-1, with TRBD1 as a possible D gene (5 bases). Germline V lookup: CDR1 SQVTM, CDR2 ANQGSEA. The V end was cut by 2 bases, the J end by 4 bases, with 9 bases between. The CDR3 runs 13 residues. CDR3 in DNA: TGCAGCGTTGAACAGGGTATATACAATGAGCAGTTCTTC. It specifies CSVEQGIYNEQFF.

A few counts support this clonotype. V gene TRBV5-5 combines with J gene TRBJ2-7; D is perhaps TRBD1 or TRBD2 (6 bases each). V was pared by 4 bases and J by 3 bases, with 20 bases between. The germline CDR1 and CDR2 sequences are SGHKS and YYEKEE (reference sequence). The CDR3 sequence is 16 residues long. In DNA form, the CDR3 reads TGTGCCAGCAGCCGGGACGGGGGCCCAATCCGCTACGAGCAGTACGTC. Amino acids: CASSRDGGPIRYEQYV.

This clonotype has more than one count but fewer than ten. The V and J genes are TRBV3-1 and TRBJ2-2; unclear D gene. The V end was cut by 1 base, the J end by 5 bases, with 5 bases between. The CDR3 length is 13 residues. In germline, CDR1 is LGHDT, CDR2 YNNKEL (reference sequence). For the CDR3, the DNA is TGTGCCAGCAGCCAAGGCAGGACCGGGGAGCTGTTTTTT. Protein product: CASSQGRTGELFF.

This clonotype was seen ten or more times. The CDR3 nucleotides are TGCAGCATTGTGGATAACACCGGGGAGCTGTTTTTT. Translation gives CSIVDNTGELFF. The chain is built from TRBV29-1 and TRBJ2-2; D call uncertain. This CDR3 has 12 residues. Germline values: CDR1 SQVTM, CDR2 ANQGSEA. V was cut by 8 bases and J by 2 bases, with 9 bases left in between.

The table lists this clonotype with a few counts. The chain joins TRBV6-2 or TRBV6-3 to TRBJ2-7; 7 nucleotides line up with TRBD2. This CDR3 region has 14 residues. CDR1 and CDR2 (germline): MNHEY, SVGEGT. With V trimmed by 2 bases and J by 6 bases, 7 bases remained unmatched. This chain's CDR3 is CASSYPQASGEQYV. Written as DNA, the CDR3 is TGTGCCAGCAGTTACCCGCAGGCTAGCGGCGAGCAGTACGTC.

This clonotype has a handful of counts. The chain's CDR3 is CASSLGLAGVFEQFF. In nucleotides, the CDR3 is TGTGCCAGCAGTCTCGGACTAGCGGGAGTTTTTGAGCAGTTCTTC. The chain combines TRBV27 with TRBJ2-1; 13 bases are a match to TRBD2. The germline CDR1 and CDR2 sequences are MNHEY and SMNVEV (reference sequence). The length of the CDR3 is 15 residues. Losses at the gene ends were 5 bases for V and 9 bases for J; bases not matched to a gene: 7.

This clonotype has only a few counts. This sequence joins TRBV6-2 or TRBV6-3 and TRBJ2-7; D remains unclear. This CDR3 is 12 amino acids long. Germline-derived CDR1 and CDR2 are MNHEY and SVGEGT. V was cut by 6 bases and J by 6 bases, with 12 bases left in between. The CDR3 nucleotides are TGTGCCAGCAGCGAAGGGATTGGCGAGCAGTACTTC. Residues: CASSEGIGEQYF.

In this sample, this clonotype turned up many times. This chain uses TRBV5-1 with TRBJ1-4; the match to TRBD1 covers 11 bases. Germline values: CDR1 SGHRS, CDR2 YFSETQ. The CDR3 runs to 17 residues. V gave up 0 bases and J gave up 8 bases; unmatched junction bases: 9. In DNA form, the CDR3 reads TGCGCCAGCAGCTTGGATGGACAGGGGGCCCTCGGGGAAAAACTGTTTTTT. Translation: CASSLDGQGALGEKLFF.

This clonotype was detected only a few times. The V call is TRBV10-3, the J call TRBJ2-1; D not certain. The CDR3 consists of 10 residues. Per the germline V gene, CDR1 is ENHRY and CDR2 is SYGVKD. Trimming removed 3 bases from V and 13 bases from J, with 7 bases in between. In DNA form, the CDR3 reads TGTGCCATCAGTGATCAGCCCCAGTTCTTC. Translation gives CAISDQPQFF.

This clonotype was counted between two and nine times. The V call is TRBV18, the J call TRBJ2-3; D remains ambiguous. Germline CDR1 is KGHSH and CDR2 is LQKENI. The CDR3 consists of 13 residues. V lost 5 bases and J 2 bases, leaving 8 bases between the germline ends. DNA of the CDR3: TGTGCCAGCTCAAATGGGGTCACAGATACGCAGTATTTT. Amino acid sequence: CASSNGVTDTQYF.

This clonotype was observed many times. This sequence joins TRBV12-5 and TRBJ1-4; D remains ambiguous. The CDR3 is made up of 14 amino acids. Germline V gene sequence: CDR1 LGHNT, CDR2 FRNRAP. V was trimmed by 6 bases and J by 7 bases, leaving 15 bases between them. As DNA, the CDR3 is TGTGCTAGTGGATGGGGAGTCAAGGGTGAAAAACTGTTTTTT. It specifies CASGWGVKGEKLFF.